The 6 T cell receptor beta chains presented below share a single source sample, sequenced in a study of identical twins. TCRdb itself ran the 5' RACE reads through MiXCR, one entry per CDR3 protein. The data hold fewer than 250,000 distinct CDR3 sequences, with less than 9.5% observed a single time. Sequencing was performed on memory (CD45RO+) T cells sorted from blood. These receptors were collected from a woman in her late teens or twenties in good health.

J is TRBJ2-1 and V is TRBV7-6; tentatively, D is TRBD2 (5 bases). Trimming removed 5 bases at V and 0 bases at J, with 17 bases between. The CDR3 sequence is 17 residues long. The germline gives CDR1 SGHVS, CDR2 FNYEAQ. This chain's CDR3 is CASSDPPSSGSYNEQFF. CDR3 nucleotides: TGTGCCAGCAGCGATCCCCCTAGCTCTGGCTCCTACAATGAGCAGTTCTTC.

This clonotype was counted between two and nine times. The chain employs TRBV21-1 and TRBJ2-3; the table gives TRBD2 as D, unverified against the DNA. TRBV21-1 corresponds to a pseudogene. The CDR3 is 15 amino acids. The CDR3 is CASSPLARGTDTQYF. DNA for the CDR3: TGTGCCAGCAGCCCACTAGCCCGCGGCACAGATACGCAGTATTTT.

This clonotype was observed at least ten times. The chain carries TRBV25-1 and TRBJ1-4, with D possibly TRBD1 on 6 matching bases. V shed 1 base and J shed 8 bases, with 14 bases lying between them. Germline CDR1 is MGHDK and CDR2 is SYGVNS. The CDR3 spans 15 residues. The CDR3 nucleotides are TGTGCCAGCAGTGAATTCAGGGGCGCGTCAGAAAAACTGTTTTTT. This encodes CASSEFRGASEKLFF.

The rearrangement joins TRBV7-9 to TRBJ2-1, with 13 bases that match TRBD2. The CDR3 extends over 13 amino acids. V trimming: 5 bases; J trimming: 12 bases; junction bases outside the gene matches: 4. Germline V lookup: CDR1 SEHNR, CDR2 FQNEAQ (reference sequence). This CDR3 is CASSRGTSGVQFF. DNA for the CDR3: TGTGCCAGCAGCCGCGGGACTAGCGGGGTGCAGTTCTTC.

V gene TRBV20-1 combines with J gene TRBJ2-1; 16 bases agree with TRBD2. V shed 0 bases, J shed 10 bases, and the junction held 3 bases outside the gene matches. The CDR3 covers 15 residues. CDR1 and CDR2 (germline): DFQATT, SNEGSKA (reference sequence). The CDR3, as DNA: TGCAGTGCTAGAGAGGGACTAGCGGGAGGGCGGGAGCAGTTCTTC. Translation gives CSAREGLAGGREQFF.

V is TRBV5-5 and J is TRBJ2-1; 8 nucleotides agree with TRBD2. There are 14 residues in the CDR3. The ends lost 4 bases at V and 9 bases at J; junction bases unmatched: 9. Germline-derived CDR1 and CDR2 are SGHKS and YYEKEE (reference sequence). CDR3 loop: CASSRELAATEQFF. DNA of the CDR3: TGTGCCAGCAGCAGGGAACTAGCGGCGACTGAGCAGTTCTTC.